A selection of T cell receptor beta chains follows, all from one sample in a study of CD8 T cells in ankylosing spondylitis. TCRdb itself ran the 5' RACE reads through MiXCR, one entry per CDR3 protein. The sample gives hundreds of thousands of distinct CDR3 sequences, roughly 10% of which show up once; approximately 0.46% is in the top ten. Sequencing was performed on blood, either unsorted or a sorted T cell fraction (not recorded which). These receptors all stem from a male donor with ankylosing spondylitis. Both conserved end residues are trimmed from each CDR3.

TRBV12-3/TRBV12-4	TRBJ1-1	ASSKTGGLEAF
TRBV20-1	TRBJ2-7	SAGAGGDEQY
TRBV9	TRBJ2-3	ASSVFGWTTDTQY
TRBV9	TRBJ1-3	ASSVSTADSGNTIY
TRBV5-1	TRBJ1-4	ASSFQAATNEKLF
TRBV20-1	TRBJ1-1	SALLGGKAF
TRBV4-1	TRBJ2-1	ASSRRGGQDSNEQF
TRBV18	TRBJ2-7	ASSAGTGFEEQY
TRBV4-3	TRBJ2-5	ASSQDAGWGETQY
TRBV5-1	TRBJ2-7	ASSHRTGRREQY